The subject of this entry is one TCR beta chain. The antigen is unknown. This entry belongs to a study of radiation and T cells in renal cell carcinoma. Overall study results and limits: Without pretreatment biopsies, baseline tumor clonotype presence was undetermined.

Described time point: blood 4 weeks post-SBRT, at nephrectomy. The treatment denotes: 15 Gy SBRT to primary tumor, nephrectomy 4 weeks later. Nephrectomy followed 15 Gy stereotactic body radiation by 4 weeks. V lost 7 bases, J lost 7 bases, and 14 bases lay in between. Germline V gene sequence: CDR1 LNHDA, CDR2 SQIVND (reference sequence). This CDR3 is 12 amino acids long. Method: immunoSEQ multiplex PCR; TCRdb's copy keeps in-frame clones and lacks some. The table lists 60,000 to 95,000 clones, roughly 85% of them singletons. This receptor was taken from an older woman with renal cell carcinoma. The gene calls are TRBV19 and TRBJ2-7; the D gene is possibly TRBD2 (7 bases). Sequences were derived from blood, sampled from a patient whose treatment included radiotherapy and nephrectomy. The CDR3 sequence is CASTPGGPEQYF. The CDR3 DNA sequence: TGTGCCAGTACCCCCGGGGGGCCGGAGCAGTACTTC. The whole variable domain, filled in from reference TRBV19 and TRBJ2-7, reads DGGITQSPKYLFRKEGQNVTLSCEQNLNHDAMYWYRQDPGQGLRLIYYSQIVNDFQKGDIAEGYSVSREKKESFPLTVTSAQKNPTAFYLCASTPGGPEQYFGPGTRLTVT.